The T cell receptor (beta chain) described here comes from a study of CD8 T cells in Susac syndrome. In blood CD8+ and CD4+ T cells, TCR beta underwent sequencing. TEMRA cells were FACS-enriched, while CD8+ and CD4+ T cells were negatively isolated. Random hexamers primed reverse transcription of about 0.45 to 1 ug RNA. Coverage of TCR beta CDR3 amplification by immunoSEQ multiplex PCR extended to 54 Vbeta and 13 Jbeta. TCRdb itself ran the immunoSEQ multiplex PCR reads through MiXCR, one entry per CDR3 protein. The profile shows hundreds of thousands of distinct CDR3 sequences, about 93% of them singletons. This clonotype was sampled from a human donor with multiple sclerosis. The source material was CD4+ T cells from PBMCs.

CDR3 region: CASSPQAGRPRNSPLHF. CDR3 sequence (DNA): TGTGCCAGCTCACCGCAAGCCGGACGGCCGAGAAATTCACCCCTCCACTTT. The rearrangement links TRBV18 to TRBJ1-6; D unresolved. The CDR3 extends over 17 amino acids. Trimming cost V 3 bases and J 7 bases, with 19 bases left between them. CDR1 is KGHSH, CDR2 LQKENI, per germline.